This passage covers 13 T cell receptor beta chains from one sample sequenced in a study of T cells after yellow fever vaccination. TCRdb analysed the 5' RACE reads with MiXCR anew, one entry per CDR3 protein. The repertoire holds a few hundred thousand distinct CDR3 sequences, with 5.2% as singletons. The sample in question was CD4+ T cells sorted from PBMCs, obtained on the day of the yellow fever booster vaccination. All receptors come from a man aged 18 to 30 who received the YFV17D yellow fever vaccine.

The CDR3 DNA is TGCGCCAGCAGCTTGTCGGTAGCGGGGAACACCGGGGAGCTGTTTTTT. Translation gives CASSLSVAGNTGELFF. V and J are TRBV5-1 and TRBJ2-2; TRBD2 agrees at 7 bases. Trimming at V came to 1 base and at J to 1 base, leaving 4 bases not matched to a gene. Germline lookup yields CDR1 SGHRS and CDR2 YFSETQ. The CDR3 loop spans 16 amino acids.

This clonotype has more than one count but fewer than ten. The chain has TRBV9 and TRBJ2-5; possibly TRBD1 for D (5 bases). The V end was cut by 0 bases, the J end by 5 bases, with 14 bases between. Germline V gene data show CDR1 as SGDLS and CDR2 as YYNGEE. The CDR3 is 15 residues long. The CDR3 DNA is TGTGCCAGCAGCGTAGCCCAGGGTTGGTCTGAGACCCAGTACTTC. It yields the protein CASSVAQGWSETQYF.

The chain employs TRBV7-2 and TRBJ1-2; D is unclear. V was shortened by 5 bases and J by 5 bases, with 18 bases between the two germline ends. CDR1 and CDR2 from the germline V gene are SGHTA and FQGNSA. CDR3 length: 15 residues. CDR3 DNA sequence: TGTGCCAGCAGCCCTACGGGTTCCCCCCGTTATGGCTACACCTTC. Its protein is CASSPTGSPRYGYTF.

A note on this clonotype: A junction boundary mismatches the germline segment, possibly from a read error. The chain joins TRBV3-1 to TRBJ2-3; D unclear. The CDR3 runs 12 residues. The germline CDR1 and CDR2 sequences are LGHDT and YNNKEL (reference sequence). The CDR3 is CASSHAPDTQYF. The DNA of the CDR3 is TGTGCCAGTAGCCATGCGCCAGATACGCAGTATTTT.

This clonotype was detected many times. The chain links TRBV20-1 to TRBJ1-2; perhaps TRBD1 as D (5 bases). Germline V lookup: CDR1 DFQATT, CDR2 SNEGSKA (reference sequence). Trimming removed 2 bases from V and 7 bases from J, with 20 bases in between. This CDR3 is 15 amino acids long. CDR3 coding DNA: TGCAGTGCTAGACCCGCTCTGACGGGGGGGGGTGGCTACACCTTC. This translates into CSARPALTGGGGYTF.

The V call is TRBV7-2, the J call TRBJ2-5; possibly TRBD1 for D (6 bases). The CDR3 runs to 13 residues. V dropped 4 bases and J dropped 5 bases, with 11 bases sitting between them. From germline, CDR1 is SGHTA and CDR2 FQGNSA. This CDR3 is CASSWWGLETQYF. In DNA form, the CDR3 reads TGTGCCAGCAGCTGGTGGGGGCTGGAGACCCAGTACTTC.

This chain links TRBV7-2 with TRBJ2-7, with D unclear. The CDR3 covers 14 residues. Germline values: CDR1 SGHTA, CDR2 FQGNSA. Between the trimmed V and J ends, which lost 3 bases and 2 bases, there was a span of 11 bases. The CDR3 bases are TGTGCCAGCAGCTTCAGAAACGGTCCCTACGAGCAGTACTTC. It encodes CASSFRNGPYEQYF.

V usage is TRBV18 and J usage is TRBJ1-1; 7 nucleotides line up with TRBD1. With V trimmed by 2 bases and J by 1 base, 4 bases remained unmatched. Germline V gives CDR1 KGHSH, CDR2 LQKENI. This CDR3 region has 15 residues. CDR3 sequence: CASSPAGTENTEAFF. The CDR3 DNA is TGTGCCAGCTCACCAGCCGGGACAGAGAACACTGAAGCTTTCTTT.

The chain is built from TRBV4-1 and TRBJ1-2; D is undetermined. V lost 1 base and J 6 bases, leaving 12 bases between the germline ends. This CDR3 is 14 amino acids long. Per the germline V gene, CDR1 is MGHRA and CDR2 is YSYEKL. CDR3 protein: CASSQVREINGYTF. The CDR3 DNA reads TGCGCCAGCAGCCAAGTACGGGAGATCAATGGCTACACCTTC.

The V call is TRBV5-6, the J call TRBJ1-6, with a possible D match to TRBD1 (5 bases). Trimming pared 4 bases from V and 5 bases from J, leaving 13 bases between. Germline CDR1 reads SGHDT; CDR2 reads YYEEEE. The CDR3 has 15 amino acids. The CDR3 DNA reads as TGTGCCAGCAGCGCGGCGGGACGGCATAATTCACCCCTCCACTTT. This encodes CASSAAGRHNSPLHF.

The chain joins TRBV5-8 to TRBJ1-5; D gene uncertain. Trimming removed 4 bases from V and 4 bases from J, with 9 bases in between. The CDR3 spans 13 residues. Germline loops: CDR1 SGHTS, CDR2 YDEGEE. CDR3 nucleotide sequence: TGTGCCAGCAGCCCCGTATATAATCAGCCCCAGCATTTT. Translation gives CASSPVYNQPQHF.

This clonotype was detected ten times or more. The genes are TRBV4-1 and TRBJ2-7; the match to TRBD2 covers 8 bases. Germline values: CDR1 MGHRA, CDR2 YSYEKL. CDR3 length: 14 amino acids. V shed 0 bases, J shed 10 bases, and the junction held 8 bases outside the gene matches. The CDR3, as DNA: TGCGCCAGCAGCCAAGATCGGGGGGGGCCCCCCCAGTACGTC. Translated: CASSQDRGGPPQYV.

This clonotype was picked up many times. This sequence joins TRBV9 and TRBJ2-1; a possible D gene is TRBD2 (7 bases). Trimming cost V 0 bases and J 1 base, with 11 bases left between them. The CDR3 spans 16 residues. Germline values: CDR1 SGDLS, CDR2 YYNGEE. The CDR3 nucleotides are TGTGCCAGCAGCGTAGAAGGGGGGGGTTCCTACAATGAGCAGTTCTTC. Amino acid sequence: CASSVEGGGSYNEQFF.